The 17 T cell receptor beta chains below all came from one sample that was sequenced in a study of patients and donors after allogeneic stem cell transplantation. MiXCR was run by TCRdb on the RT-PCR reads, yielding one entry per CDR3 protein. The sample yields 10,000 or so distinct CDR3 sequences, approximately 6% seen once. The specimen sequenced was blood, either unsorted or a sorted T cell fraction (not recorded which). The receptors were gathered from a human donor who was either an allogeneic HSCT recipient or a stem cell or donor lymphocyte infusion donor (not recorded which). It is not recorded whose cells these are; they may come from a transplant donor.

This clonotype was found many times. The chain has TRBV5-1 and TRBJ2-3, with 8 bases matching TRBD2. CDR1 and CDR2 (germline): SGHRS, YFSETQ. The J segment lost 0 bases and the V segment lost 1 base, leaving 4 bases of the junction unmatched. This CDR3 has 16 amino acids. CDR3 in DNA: TGCGCCAGCAGCTTGAGGTCTAGCGGGAGCACAGATACGCAGTATTTT. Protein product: CASSLRSSGSTDTQYF.

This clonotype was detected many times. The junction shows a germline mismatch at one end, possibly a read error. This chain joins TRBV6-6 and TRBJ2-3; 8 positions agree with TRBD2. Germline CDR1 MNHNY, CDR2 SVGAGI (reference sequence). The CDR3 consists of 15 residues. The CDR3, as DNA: TGTGCCACCAGTACCTCCAGCGGGAGTCAAGATACGCAGTATTTT. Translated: CATSTSSGSQDTQYF.

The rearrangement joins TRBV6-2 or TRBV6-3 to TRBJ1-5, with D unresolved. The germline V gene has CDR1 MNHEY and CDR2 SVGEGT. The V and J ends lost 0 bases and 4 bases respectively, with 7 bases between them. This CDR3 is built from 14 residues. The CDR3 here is CASSYSRNNQPQHF. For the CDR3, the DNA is TGTGCCAGCAGTTACTCACGGAATAATCAGCCCCAGCATTTT.

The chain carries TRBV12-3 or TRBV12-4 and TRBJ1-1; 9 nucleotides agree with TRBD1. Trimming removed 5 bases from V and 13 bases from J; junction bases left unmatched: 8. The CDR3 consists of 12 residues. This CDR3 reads CASSPYGQGNFF. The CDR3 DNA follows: TGTGCCAGCAGTCCCTACGGACAGGGGAATTTCTTT.

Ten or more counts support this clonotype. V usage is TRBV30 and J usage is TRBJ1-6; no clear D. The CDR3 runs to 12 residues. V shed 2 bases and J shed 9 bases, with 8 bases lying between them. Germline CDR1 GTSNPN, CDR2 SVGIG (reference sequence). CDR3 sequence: CAWSKGRSPLHF. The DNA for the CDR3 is TGTGCCTGGAGTAAAGGGCGTTCACCCCTCCACTTT.

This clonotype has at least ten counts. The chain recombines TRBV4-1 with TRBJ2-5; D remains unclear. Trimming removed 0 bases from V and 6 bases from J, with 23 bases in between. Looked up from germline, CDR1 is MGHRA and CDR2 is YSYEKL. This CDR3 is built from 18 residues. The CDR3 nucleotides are TGCGCCAGCAGCCAAGATATCAGAGCTCTGGCTTCGGAGAAGACCCAGTACTTC. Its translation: CASSQDIRALASEKTQYF.

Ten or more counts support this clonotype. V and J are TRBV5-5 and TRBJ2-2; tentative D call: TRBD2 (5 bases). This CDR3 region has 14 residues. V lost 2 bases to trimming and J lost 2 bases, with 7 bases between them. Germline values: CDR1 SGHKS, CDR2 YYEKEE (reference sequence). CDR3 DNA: TGTGCCAGCAGCTTCGGACTCAACACCGGGGAGCTGTTTTTT. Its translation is CASSFGLNTGELFF.

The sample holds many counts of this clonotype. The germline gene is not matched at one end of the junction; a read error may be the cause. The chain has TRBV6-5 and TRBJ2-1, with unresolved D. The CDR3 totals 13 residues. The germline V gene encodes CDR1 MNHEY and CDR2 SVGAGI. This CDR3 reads CASSNDPVARWIF. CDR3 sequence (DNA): TGTGCCAGCAGTAACGATCCGGTGGCCCGGTGGATCTTC.

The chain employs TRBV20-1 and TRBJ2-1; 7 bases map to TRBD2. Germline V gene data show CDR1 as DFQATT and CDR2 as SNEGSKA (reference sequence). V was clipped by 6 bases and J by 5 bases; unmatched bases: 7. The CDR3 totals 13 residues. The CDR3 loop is CSARTRLNNEQFF. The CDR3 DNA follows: TGCAGTGCCAGGACTAGACTAAACAATGAGCAGTTCTTC.

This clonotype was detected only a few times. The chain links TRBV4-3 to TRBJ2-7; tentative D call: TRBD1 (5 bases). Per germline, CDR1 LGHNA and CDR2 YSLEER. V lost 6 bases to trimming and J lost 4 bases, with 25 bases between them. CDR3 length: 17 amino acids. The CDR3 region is CASSPIISRAIGYEQYF. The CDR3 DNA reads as TGCGCCAGCAGTCCAATCATATCCAGGGCTATTGGATACGAGCAGTACTTC.

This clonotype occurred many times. CDR3: CASSHDGNTGELFF. The CDR3 nucleotides read TGTGCCAGCAGCCACGACGGTAACACCGGGGAGCTGTTTTTT. This chain links TRBV11-3 with TRBJ2-2; no clear D gene. The length of the CDR3 is 14 residues. Germline V CDR1 and CDR2: SGHNT, YENEEA. The ends were cut back, 5 bases at V and 2 bases at J, with 9 bases in the middle.

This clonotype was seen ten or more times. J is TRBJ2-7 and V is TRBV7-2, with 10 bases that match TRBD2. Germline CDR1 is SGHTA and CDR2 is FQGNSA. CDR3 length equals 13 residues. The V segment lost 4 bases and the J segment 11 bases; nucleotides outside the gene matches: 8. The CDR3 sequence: CASSSAGGPRKYF. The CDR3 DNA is TGTGCCAGCAGCTCAGCGGGAGGGCCTAGGAAGTACTTC. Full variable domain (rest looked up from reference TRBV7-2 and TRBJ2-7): GAGVSQSPSNKVTEKGKDVELRCDPISGHTALYWYRQSLGQGLEFLIYFQGNSAPDKSGLPSDRFSAERTGGSVSTLTIQRTQQEDSAVYLCASSSAGGPRKYFGPGTRLTVT.

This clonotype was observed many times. CDR3 in amino acids: CASSRPGQGNEKLFF. The CDR3 DNA follows: TGCGCCAGCAGCCGACCGGGACAGGGGAATGAAAAACTGTTTTTT. This chain joins TRBV4-1 and TRBJ1-4; TRBD1 matches 10 bases. Germline CDR1 MGHRA, CDR2 YSYEKL. The CDR3 has 15 amino acids. Trimming at V came to 4 bases and at J to 5 bases, leaving 4 bases not matched to a gene.

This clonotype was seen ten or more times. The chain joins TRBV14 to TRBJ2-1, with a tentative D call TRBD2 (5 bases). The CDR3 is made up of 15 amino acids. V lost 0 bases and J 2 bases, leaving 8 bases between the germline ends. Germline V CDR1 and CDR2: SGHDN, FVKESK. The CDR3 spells CASSQERAAYNEQFF. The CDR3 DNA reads TGTGCCAGCAGCCAAGAACGAGCGGCCTACAATGAGCAGTTCTTC.

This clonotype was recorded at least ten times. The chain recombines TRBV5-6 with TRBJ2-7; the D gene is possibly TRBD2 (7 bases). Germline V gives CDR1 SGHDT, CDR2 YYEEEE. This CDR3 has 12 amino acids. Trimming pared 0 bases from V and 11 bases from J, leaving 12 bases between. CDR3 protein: CASSLEGGRKYF. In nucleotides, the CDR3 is TGTGCCAGCAGCTTGGAGGGGGGGCGTAAGTACTTC.

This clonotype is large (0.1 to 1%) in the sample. CDR3: CSARIQTNYGYTF. The CDR3 DNA reads TGCAGTGCTAGGATACAGACTAACTATGGCTACACCTTC. The rearrangement uses TRBV20-1 and TRBJ1-2; no clear D. The CDR3 runs 13 residues. The V end lost 3 bases, the J end lost 0 bases, and 8 bases lay between the germline ends. Germline CDR1 is DFQATT and CDR2 is SNEGSKA (reference sequence).

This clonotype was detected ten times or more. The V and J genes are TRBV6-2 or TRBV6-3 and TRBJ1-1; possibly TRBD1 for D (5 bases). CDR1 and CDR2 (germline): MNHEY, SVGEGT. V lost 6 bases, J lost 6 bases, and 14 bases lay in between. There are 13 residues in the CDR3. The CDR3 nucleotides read TGTGCCAGCAGCCACCCGGGGGTTCCTGAAGCTTTCTTT. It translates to CASSHPGVPEAFF.